A selection of T cell receptor beta chains follows, all from one sample in a study of blood T cell repertoires in COVID-19. Generated by immunoSEQ multiplex PCR, the TCRdb table keeps only in-frame clones and is missing some. The data contain 300,000 to 400,000 clones, 70% to 90% of them singletons. The sequencing sample was made of peripheral blood. The receptors were gathered from a human donor in a cohort sampled during active COVID-19. CDR3s include the opening cysteine and the closing phenylalanine or tryptophan. D genes are given only for firm matches. Clone size appears in some rows only: once, few, many, or a class for an expanded clone.

d_call	clone_size	v_call	j_call	cdr3_nt	cdr3_aa
-	-	TRBV28	TRBJ1-4	TGTGCCAGCTCTACAGATTATGAAAAACTGTTTTTT	CASSTDYEKLFF
-	-	TRBV1	TRBJ1-4	TGCACCAGCAGACCGACTCCGGGTGCAACTAATGAAAAACTGTTTTTT	CTSRPTPGATNEKLFF
TRBD2	once	TRBV6-5	TRBJ2-1	TGTGCCAGCAGACTCCTACTAGCGGGGGGTTATGAGCAGTTCTTC	CASRLLLAGGYEQFF
-	-	TRBV5-1	TRBJ1-3	TGCGCCAGCACAGTCGATACAACAAGAAACACCATATATTTT	CASTVDTTRNTIYF
-	-	TRBV5-4	TRBJ2-3	TGTGCCACCGGGGGCACAGATACGCAGTATTTT	CATGGTDTQYF
TRBD2	-	TRBV6-1	TRBJ2-5	TGTGCCAGCAGTGAACCTCGGGGTAGCGGGGAGGAGACCCAGTACTTC	CASSEPRGSGEETQYF
-	-	TRBV5-1	TRBJ2-7	TGCGCCAGCAGCTTGGCCGCGGGTTCGTTTTCGTACGAGCAGTACTTC	CASSLAAGSFSYEQYF
-	-	TRBV7-9	TRBJ2-7	TGTGCCAGCAGCTCCCGAGGGAGGCGCGGCGGCTACGAGCAGTACTTC	CASSSRGRRGGYEQYF
TRBD1	-	TRBV5-1	TRBJ1-2	TGCGCCAGCAGCGGACGTCAGGGGGCCTATGGCTACACCTTC	CASSGRQGAYGYTF
TRBD2	-	TRBV6-5	TRBJ2-1	TGTGCCAGCAGTCCTAGCGGGGGCTACAATGAGCAGTTCTTC	CASSPSGGYNEQFF
TRBD1	-	TRBV5-1	TRBJ1-2	TGCGCCAGCAGCCTTACCCGGACAGGACTTTATGGCTACACCTTC	CASSLTRTGLYGYTF
TRBD2	-	TRBV10-3	TRBJ2-2	TGTGCCATCAGCCCTGGGACTAGCGATAACACCGGGGAGCTGTTTTTT	CAISPGTSDNTGELFF
TRBD1	-	TRBV30	TRBJ1-2	TGTGCCTGGAGTGTATATGGGACAGGGACCCTCCGCGGGAGCTACACCTTC	CAWSVYGTGTLRGSYTF
TRBD1	-	TRBV28	TRBJ1-5	TGTGCCAGTGGACAGGGGGCAAGGCAGCCCCAGCATTTT	CASGQGARQPQHF
TRBD2	-	TRBV29-1	TRBJ2-5	TGCAGCGTTGGCCGAACTAGCGGGGGGCCGAAAGAGACCCAGTACTTC	CSVGRTSGGPKETQYF
-	-	TRBV10-3	TRBJ1-1	TGTGCCATCAGTGCCGGGGAAGGTAACACTGAAGCTTTCTTT	CAISAGEGNTEAFF
TRBD1	once	TRBV6-5	TRBJ2-2	TGTGCCAGCAAGGGACAGGGCGCCGGGGAGCTGTTTTTT	CASKGQGAGELFF
TRBD2	-	TRBV28	TRBJ2-1	TGTGCCAGCACCTTGGAGAAGCGGGAGATCTCCTACAATGAGCAGTTCTTC	CASTLEKREISYNEQFF
-	-	TRBV25-1	TRBJ1-2	TGTGCCAGCAGTGATATTTCGGACAGCCATAACTATGGCTACACCTTC	CASSDISDSHNYGYTF
TRBD1	-	TRBV7-9	TRBJ1-4	TGTGCCAGCAGCCAAGACAGGGCTGATGAAAAACTGTTTTTT	CASSQDRADEKLFF
TRBD1	-	TRBV28	TRBJ1-2	TGTGCCAGCAGTCGGGGACAGGGCTATGGCTACACCTTC	CASSRGQGYGYTF
-	-	TRBV7-6	TRBJ2-1	TGTGCCAGCAGCTTAGGGGCCAGCTCCTACAATGAGCAGTTCTTC	CASSLGASSYNEQFF
-	-	TRBV28	TRBJ2-7	TGTGCCAGCGGAGTTTCCTACGAGCAGTACTTC	CASGVSYEQYF
TRBD1	-	TRBV7-9	TRBJ1-1	TGTGCCAGCAGCCGAACGGACAGGGGGACGGAAGCTTTCTTT	CASSRTDRGTEAFF
-	once	TRBV6-1	TRBJ1-1	TGTGCCAGCAGTGAAGCGAACAGAGACACTGAAGCTTTCTTT	CASSEANRDTEAFF
TRBD2	-	TRBV5-6	TRBJ2-1	TGTGCCAGCAGCCGTCCCACTAGCGGAGGGAACAATGAGCAGTTCTTC	CASSRPTSGGNNEQFF
-	-	TRBV2	TRBJ1-6	TGTGCCAGCAGTGACAGGCCGGCACCCCTCCACTTT	CASSDRPAPLHF